This T cell receptor beta chain was sequenced for a study of OX40 agonist ivuxolimab in advanced cancers. This CDR3 comprises 13 residues. Trimming pared 4 bases from V and 2 bases from J, leaving 8 bases between. Germline V gives CDR1 LNHDA, CDR2 SQIVND (reference sequence). Profiling relied on immunoSEQ multiplex PCR, and the TCRdb table lists in-frame clones only, not all of them. The table lists 40,000 or so clones, around nine tenths of them singletons. This TCR was recovered from an adult with an advanced solid tumor such as melanoma, head and neck, liver or kidney cancer. The rearrangement links TRBV19 to TRBJ1-2; D is ambiguous. The specimen comprised CD4+ or CD8+ T cells sorted from blood, sampled in a trial of the OX40 agonist ivuxolimab. CDR3 sequence reads: CASSRHINYGYTF. CDR3 nucleotides: TGTGCCAGTAGTAGACATATCAACTATGGCTACACCTTC.